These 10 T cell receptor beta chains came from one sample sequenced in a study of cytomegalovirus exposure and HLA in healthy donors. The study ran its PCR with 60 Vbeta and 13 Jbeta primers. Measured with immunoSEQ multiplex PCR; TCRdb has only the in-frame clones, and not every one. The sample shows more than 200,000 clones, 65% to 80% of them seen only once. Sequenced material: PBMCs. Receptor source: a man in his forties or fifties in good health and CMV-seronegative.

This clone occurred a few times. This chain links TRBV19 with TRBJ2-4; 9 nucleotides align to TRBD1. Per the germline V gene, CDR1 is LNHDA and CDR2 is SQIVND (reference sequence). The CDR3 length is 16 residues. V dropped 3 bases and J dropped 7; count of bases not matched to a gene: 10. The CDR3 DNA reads TGTGCCAGTAGTATGGGGACAGGGAGGAATAAGAACATTCAGTACTTC. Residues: CASSMGTGRNKNIQYF.

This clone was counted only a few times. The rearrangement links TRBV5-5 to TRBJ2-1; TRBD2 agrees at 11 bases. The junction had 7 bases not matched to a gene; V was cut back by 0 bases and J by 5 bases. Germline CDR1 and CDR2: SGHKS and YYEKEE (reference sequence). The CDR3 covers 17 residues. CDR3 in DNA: TGTGCCAGCAGCTTGGCCGGGCTAGCGGGGGGAAACAATGAGCAGTTCTTC. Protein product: CASSLAGLAGGNNEQFF.

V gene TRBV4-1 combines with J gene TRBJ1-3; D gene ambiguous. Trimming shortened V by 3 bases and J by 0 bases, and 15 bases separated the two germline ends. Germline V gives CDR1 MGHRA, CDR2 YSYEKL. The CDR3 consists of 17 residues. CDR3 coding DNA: TGCGCCAGCAGCCATCCCCTCCCCGGAGGCTCTGGAAACACCATATATTTT. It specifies CASSHPLPGGSGNTIYF.

CDR3: CASSQPSGRGTSSGNTIYF. CDR3 nucleotides: TGCGCCAGCAGCCAACCCTCGGGCAGGGGGACGAGTTCTGGAAACACCATATATTTT. The rearrangement uses TRBV4-1 and TRBJ1-3; TRBD1 agrees at 7 bases. With V trimmed by 2 bases and J by 1 base, 14 bases remained unmatched. The germline gives CDR1 MGHRA, CDR2 YSYEKL. This CDR3 comprises 19 residues.

The CDR3 spells CASSSIPRLSNNEQYF. DNA for the CDR3: TGTGCCAGCAGCTCTATCCCGAGGCTTTCTAATAACGAGCAGTACTTC. The J gene is TRBJ2-7, the V gene TRBV27; D gene uncertain. CDR1 is MNHEY, CDR2 SMNVEV, per germline (reference sequence). This CDR3 has 16 residues. Trimming took 6 bases from V and 5 from J, leaving 23 bases between them.

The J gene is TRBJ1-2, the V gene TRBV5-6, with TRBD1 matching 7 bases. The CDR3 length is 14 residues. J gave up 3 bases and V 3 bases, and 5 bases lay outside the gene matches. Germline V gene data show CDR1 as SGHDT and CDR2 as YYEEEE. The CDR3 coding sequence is TGTGCCAGCAGCTCAGAGGGGGCGCACTATGGCTACACCTTC. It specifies CASSSEGAHYGYTF.

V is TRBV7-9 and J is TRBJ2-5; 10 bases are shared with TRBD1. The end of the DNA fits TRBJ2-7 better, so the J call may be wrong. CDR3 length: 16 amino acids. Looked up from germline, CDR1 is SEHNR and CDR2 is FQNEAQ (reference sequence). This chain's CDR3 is CASSDASGTGAYEQYF. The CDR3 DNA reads TGTGCCAGCAGCGATGCCAGCGGGACAGGGGCCTACGAGCAGTACTTC.

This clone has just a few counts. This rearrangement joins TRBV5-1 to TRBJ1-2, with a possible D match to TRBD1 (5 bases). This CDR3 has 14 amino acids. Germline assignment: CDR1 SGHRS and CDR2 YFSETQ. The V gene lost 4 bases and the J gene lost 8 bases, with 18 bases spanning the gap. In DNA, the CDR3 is TGCGCCAGCAGCCCCAGGACCTCGGAGGGGGGCTACACCTTC. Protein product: CASSPRTSEGGYTF.

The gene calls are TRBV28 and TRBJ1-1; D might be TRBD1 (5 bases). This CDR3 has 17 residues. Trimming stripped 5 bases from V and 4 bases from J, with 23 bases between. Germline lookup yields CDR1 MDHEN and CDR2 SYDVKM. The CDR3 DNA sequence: TGTGCCAGCAGTACCCGGCGGGACTCCCTTTTCACCACTGAAGCTTTCTTT. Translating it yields CASSTRRDSLFTTEAFF.

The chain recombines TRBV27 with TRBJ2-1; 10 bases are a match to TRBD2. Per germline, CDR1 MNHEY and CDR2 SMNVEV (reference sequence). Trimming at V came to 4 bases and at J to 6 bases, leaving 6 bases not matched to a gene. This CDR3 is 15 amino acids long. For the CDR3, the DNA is TGTGCCAGCAGTTCTAGCGGGAGTGCCTTCAATGAGCAGTTCTTC. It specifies CASSSSGSAFNEQFF.